One sample yielded the 9 T cell receptor beta chains listed below, sequenced in a study of cytomegalovirus exposure and HLA in healthy donors. The PCR was carried out with 60 Vbeta primers and 13 Jbeta primers. TCRdb's copy holds only in-frame clones and misses some; the assay was immunoSEQ multiplex PCR. The sample includes roughly 110,000 clones, over 65% of them seen just once. The sample comprised PBMCs. Source of these receptors: a woman aged 40-49 years in good health and CMV-seropositive.

This rearrangement joins TRBV7-9 to TRBJ2-7, with 8 bases identical to TRBD1. The germline V gene encodes CDR1 SEHNR and CDR2 FQNEAQ (reference sequence). The CDR3 covers 15 residues. With 3 bases clipped from V and 5 bases from J, the junction kept 9 bases outside the gene matches. CDR3 amino acids: CASSFYDRGKDEQYF. Written as DNA, the CDR3 is TGTGCCAGCAGCTTCTATGACAGGGGCAAGGACGAGCAGTACTTC. Combining the CDR3 with reference TRBV7-9 and TRBJ2-7 gives the whole variable domain DTGVSQNPRHKITKRGQNVTFRCDPISEHNRLYWYRQTLGQGPEFLTYFQNEAQLEKSRLLSDRFSAERPKGSFSTLEIQRTEQGDSAMYLCASSFYDRGKDEQYFGPGTRLTVT.

This clone was observed at least ten times. The chain is built from TRBV6-1 and TRBJ1-2; 7 bases fit TRBD1. Trimming removed 0 bases from V and 6 bases from J; junction bases left unmatched: 4. This CDR3 region has 14 residues. Germline CDR1 MNHNS, CDR2 SASEGT. CDR3 DNA sequence: TGTGCCAGCAGTGAAGCCGGCAGGGGGGATGGCTACACCTTC. Translating gives CASSEAGRGDGYTF.

The V gene is TRBV30, the J gene TRBJ1-2; 8 bases are shared with TRBD1. Germline CDR1 and CDR2: GTSNPN and SVGIG (reference sequence). The CDR3 runs 15 residues. The junction had 14 bases not matched to a gene; V was cut back by 3 bases and J by 8 bases. The CDR3 here is CAWSQLSGGPRGYTF. CDR3 in DNA: TGTGCCTGGAGCCAACTTTCAGGGGGCCCTAGGGGCTACACCTTC.

V and J are TRBV19 and TRBJ2-5; 10 positions agree with TRBD1. CDR1 and CDR2 (germline): LNHDA, SQIVND (reference sequence). The CDR3 runs to 14 residues. With 1 base clipped from V and 8 bases from J, the junction kept 4 bases outside the gene matches. The CDR3 sequence: CASSIAGTGVTQYF. CDR3 bases: TGTGCCAGTAGTATAGCCGGGACAGGGGTTACCCAGTACTTC.

The CDR3 is CAWGTGAWEQYF. Written as DNA, the CDR3 is TGTGCCTGGGGGACAGGCGCATGGGAGCAGTACTTC. The gene calls are TRBV30 and TRBJ2-7; 8 bases map to TRBD1. Germline V gene data show CDR1 as GTSNPN and CDR2 as SVGIG (reference sequence). The J segment lost 7 bases and the V segment lost 5 bases, leaving 7 bases of the junction unmatched. This CDR3 region has 12 residues.

The chain uses TRBV19 and TRBJ1-1; 9 bases are shared with TRBD1. CDR3 length: 14 residues. CDR1 is LNHDA and CDR2 is SQIVND in the germline V gene (reference sequence). Trimming cost V 6 bases and J 1 base; bases outside gene matches: 3. The CDR3 bases are TGTGCCAGTAGCGGACAGGGGAGGAACACTGAAGCTTTCTTT. It is translated as CASSGQGRNTEAFF.

The table lists this clone with a few counts. The chain uses TRBV2 and TRBJ2-7; D might be TRBD2 (6 bases). Between the trimmed V and J ends, which lost 4 bases and 2 bases, there was a span of 21 bases. Germline V gene lookup returns CDR1 SNHLY and CDR2 FYNNEI. The CDR3 loop spans 17 amino acids. Here the CDR3 DNA reads TGTGCCAGCAGTGGATACACCGGGACTGAGGTGACCTACGAGCAGTACTTC. Translated: CASSGYTGTEVTYEQYF.

The gene calls are TRBV5-1 and TRBJ2-5, with D perhaps TRBD2 (6 bases). Germline lookup yields CDR1 SGHRS and CDR2 YFSETQ. The CDR3 runs to 15 residues. The V and J ends lost 0 bases and 1 base respectively, with 10 bases between them. CDR3 sequence reads: CASSLGPGLQETQYF. The DNA for the CDR3 is TGCGCCAGCAGCTTGGGGCCGGGACTCCAAGAGACCCAGTACTTC.

This chain links TRBV18 with TRBJ1-5; 8 bases line up with TRBD1. The V and J ends lost 5 bases and 3 bases, in that order; junction bases with no gene match: 6. CDR1 and CDR2 (germline): KGHSH, LQKENI. The CDR3 totals 15 residues. Written as DNA, the CDR3 is TGTGCCAGCTCAAGACAGGGGTTGGACAATCAGCCCCAGCATTTT. Amino acids: CASSRQGLDNQPQHF.